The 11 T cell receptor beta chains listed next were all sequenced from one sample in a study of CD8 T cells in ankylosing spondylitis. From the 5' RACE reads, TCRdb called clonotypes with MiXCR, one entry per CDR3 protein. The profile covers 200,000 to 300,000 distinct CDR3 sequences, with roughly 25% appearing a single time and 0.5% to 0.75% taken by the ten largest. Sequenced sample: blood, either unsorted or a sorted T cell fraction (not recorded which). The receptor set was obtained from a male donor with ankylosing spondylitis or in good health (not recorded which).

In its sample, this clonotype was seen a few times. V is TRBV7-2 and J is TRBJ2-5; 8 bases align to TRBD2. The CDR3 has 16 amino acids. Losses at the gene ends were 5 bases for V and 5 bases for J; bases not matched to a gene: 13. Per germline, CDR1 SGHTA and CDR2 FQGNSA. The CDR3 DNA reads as TGTGCCAGCAGCAAGACACCGATAGCGGGGATGGAGACCCAGTACTTC. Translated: CASSKTPIAGMETQYF.

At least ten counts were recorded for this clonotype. The CDR3 bases are TGTGCCAGCAGTTTAAGTAGGGACATACCGTACGAGCAGTACTTC. Translation: CASSLSRDIPYEQYF. The V and J genes are TRBV12-3 or TRBV12-4 and TRBJ2-7, with D possibly TRBD1 on 6 matching bases. The V and J ends lost 2 bases and 4 bases respectively, with 15 bases between them. The CDR3 sequence is 15 residues long.

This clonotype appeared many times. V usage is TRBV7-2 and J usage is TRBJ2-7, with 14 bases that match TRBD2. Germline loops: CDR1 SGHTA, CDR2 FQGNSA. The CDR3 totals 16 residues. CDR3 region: CVLPGGTSGGPKKQYF. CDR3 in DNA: TGTGTCCTCCCCGGAGGGACTAGCGGGGGTCCTAAAAAGCAGTACTTC. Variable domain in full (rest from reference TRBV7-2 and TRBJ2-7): GAGVSQSPSNKVTEKGKDVELRCDPISGHTALYWYRQSLGQGLEFLIYFQGNSAPDKSGLPSDRFSAERTGGSVSTLTIQRTQQEDSAVYLCVLPGGTSGGPKKQYFGPGTRLTVT.

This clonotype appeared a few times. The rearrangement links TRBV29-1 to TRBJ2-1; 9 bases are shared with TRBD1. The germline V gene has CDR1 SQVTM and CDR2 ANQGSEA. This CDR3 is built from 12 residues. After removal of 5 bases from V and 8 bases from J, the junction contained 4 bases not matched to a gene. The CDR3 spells CSVKDRGHEQFF. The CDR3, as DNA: TGCAGCGTTAAGGACAGGGGCCATGAGCAGTTCTTC.

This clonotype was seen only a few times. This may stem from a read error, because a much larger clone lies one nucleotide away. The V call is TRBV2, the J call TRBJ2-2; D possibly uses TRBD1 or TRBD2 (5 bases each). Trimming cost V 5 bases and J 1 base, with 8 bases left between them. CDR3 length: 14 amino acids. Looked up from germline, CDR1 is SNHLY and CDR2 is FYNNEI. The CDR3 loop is CASSRDGNTGELFF. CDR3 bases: TGTGCCAGCAGTAGGGACGGGAACACCGGGGAGCTGTTTTTT.

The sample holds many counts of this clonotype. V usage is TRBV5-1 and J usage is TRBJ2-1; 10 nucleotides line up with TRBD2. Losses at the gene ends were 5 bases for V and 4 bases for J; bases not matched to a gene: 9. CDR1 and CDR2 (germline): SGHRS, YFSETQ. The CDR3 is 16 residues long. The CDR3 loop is CASSVTSGNRYNEQFF. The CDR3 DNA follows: TGCGCCAGCAGTGTAACTAGCGGGAACCGGTACAATGAGCAGTTCTTC.

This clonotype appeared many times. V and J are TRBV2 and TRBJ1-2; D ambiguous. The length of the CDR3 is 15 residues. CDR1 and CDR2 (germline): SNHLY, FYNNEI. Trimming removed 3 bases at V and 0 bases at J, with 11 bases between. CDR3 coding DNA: TGTGCCAGCAGTGATCCAAGTAGAGCTAACTATGGCTACACCTTC. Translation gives CASSDPSRANYGYTF.

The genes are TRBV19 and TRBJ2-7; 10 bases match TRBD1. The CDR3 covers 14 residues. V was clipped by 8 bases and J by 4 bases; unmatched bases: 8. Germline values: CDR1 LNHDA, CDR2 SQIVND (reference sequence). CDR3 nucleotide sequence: TGTGCCAGTCGTCGGACAGGGGGGAAATACGAGCAGTACTTC. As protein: CASRRTGGKYEQYF.

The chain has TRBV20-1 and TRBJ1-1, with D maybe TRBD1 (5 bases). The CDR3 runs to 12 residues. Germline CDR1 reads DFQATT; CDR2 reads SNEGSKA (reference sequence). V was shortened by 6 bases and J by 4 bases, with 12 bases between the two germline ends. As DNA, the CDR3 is TGCAGTGCCTGTGGGGGATTCACTGAAGCTTTCTTT. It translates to CSACGGFTEAFF.

CDR3 region: CSADSGASYNSPLHF. The CDR3 DNA is TGCAGTGCTGATTCGGGGGCGTCCTATAATTCACCCCTCCACTTT. The gene calls are TRBV20-1 and TRBJ1-6, with D maybe TRBD1 (6 bases). Deletions cut 5 bases from V and 1 base from J, with 12 bases between. Germline assignment: CDR1 DFQATT and CDR2 SNEGSKA (reference sequence). The CDR3 extends over 15 amino acids.

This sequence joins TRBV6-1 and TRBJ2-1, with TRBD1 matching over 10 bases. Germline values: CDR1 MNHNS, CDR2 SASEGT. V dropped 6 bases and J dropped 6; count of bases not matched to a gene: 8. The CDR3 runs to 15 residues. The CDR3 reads CASSPGTGVFNEQFF. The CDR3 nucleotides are TGTGCCAGCAGCCCCGGGACAGGGGTGTTCAATGAGCAGTTCTTC.